Following are 27 T cell receptor beta chains from one sample sequenced in a study of lymphopenia after photon versus proton radiotherapy. Clones were read by immunoSEQ multiplex PCR, and TCRdb kept only the in-frame ones, dropping some. The table lists more than 25,000 clones, just under 90% of them singletons. The sample was peripheral blood, taken from a patient treated with proton-based radiotherapy. Receptors were obtained from a woman aged 60 to 75 with cholangiocarcinoma. Some clones in this sample may be carry-over from other donors' samples.

The J gene is TRBJ1-1, the V gene TRBV6-5, with 9 bases identical to TRBD1. The J segment lost 7 bases and the V segment lost 7 bases, leaving 10 bases of the junction unmatched. Germline assignment: CDR1 MNHEY and CDR2 SVGAGI. The CDR3 has 14 amino acids. The CDR3 nucleotides read TGTGCCAGCACCTGGGACAGGGTATCGAATGAAGCTTTCTTT. Residues: CASTWDRVSNEAFF.

The chain links TRBV6-5 to TRBJ1-5, with no clear D. The germline V and J ends were trimmed by 4 bases and 2 bases, with 12 bases remaining between them. Germline V gene sequence: CDR1 MNHEY, CDR2 SVGAGI. The CDR3 is made up of 15 amino acids. This CDR3 is CASSFSGLGNQPQHF. In nucleotides, the CDR3 is TGTGCCAGCAGTTTTTCGGGTCTGGGCAATCAGCCCCAGCATTTT.

The gene calls are TRBV29-1 and TRBJ2-5; D might be TRBD1 (7 bases). V lost 5 bases and J lost 1, with 11 bases in between. Looked up from germline, CDR1 is SQVTM and CDR2 is ANQGSEA. This CDR3 has 13 residues. The CDR3 DNA reads TGCAGCGTTTCAGGGGGGACCCAAGAGACCCAGTACTTC. It specifies CSVSGGTQETQYF.

V gene TRBV29-1 combines with J gene TRBJ2-1; D might be TRBD1 or TRBD2, each matching 6 bases. Germline V gene sequence: CDR1 SQVTM, CDR2 ANQGSEA. V was clipped by 4 bases and J by 8 bases, with 18 bases between them. CDR3 length equals 14 residues. Here the CDR3 DNA reads TGCAGCGTTGTGGGTGGGGGGCCTGGCCATGAGCAGTTCTTC. Its translation: CSVVGGGPGHEQFF.

J is TRBJ2-3 and V is TRBV9; perhaps TRBD2 as D (5 bases). This CDR3 has 15 residues. The germline V and J ends were trimmed by 6 bases and 5 bases, with 19 bases remaining between them. Germline CDR1 SGDLS, CDR2 YYNGEE. The CDR3 spells CASTTGNSQIDTQYF. CDR3 in DNA: TGTGCCAGCACGACGGGAAACAGCCAAATAGATACGCAGTATTTT.

The V call is TRBV19, the J call TRBJ2-2; 8 nucleotides align to TRBD1. The V gene end was trimmed by 3 bases and the J gene end by 4 bases; junction bases not matched to a gene: 1. The CDR3 loop spans 14 amino acids. The germline V gene encodes CDR1 LNHDA and CDR2 SQIVND (reference sequence). The CDR3 loop reads CASSIQGATGELFF. CDR3 coding DNA: TGTGCCAGTAGTATCCAGGGGGCCACCGGGGAGCTGTTTTTT. Drawing the rest from reference TRBV19 and TRBJ2-2, the complete variable domain is DGGITQSPKYLFRKEGQNVTLSCEQNLNHDAMYWYRQDPGQGLRLIYYSQIVNDFQKGDIAEGYSVSREKKESFPLTVTSAQKNPTAFYLCASSIQGATGELFFGEGSRLTVL.

The chain couples TRBV6-5 to TRBJ2-1; 7 bases are a match to TRBD1. This CDR3 has 13 amino acids. J gave up 13 bases and V 2 bases, and 8 bases lay outside the gene matches. The V gene's germline CDR1 is MNHEY and CDR2 SVGAGI. This CDR3 reads CASSYEAGGEQFF. CDR3 bases: TGTGCCAGCAGTTACGAGGCAGGGGGAGAACAGTTCTTC.

The genes are TRBV14 and TRBJ2-2; D gene ambiguous. This CDR3 is 15 amino acids long. Germline V lookup: CDR1 SGHDN, CDR2 FVKESK. Trimming shortened V by 3 bases and J by 0 bases, and 8 bases separated the two germline ends. For the CDR3, the DNA is TGTGCCAGCAGCCAGACGCGTACGAACACCGGGGAGCTGTTTTTT. Translating gives CASSQTRTNTGELFF.

The V and J genes are TRBV5-4 and TRBJ2-3; TRBD2 aligns across 7 bases. Germline trimming cut 1 base from V and 2 bases from J; bases unmatched to any gene: 1. Germline CDR1 and CDR2: SGHNT and YYREEE (reference sequence). The CDR3 totals 14 residues. CDR3 in DNA: TGTGCCAGCAGCTTGAAGCGGGACACAGATACGCAGTATTTT. This encodes CASSLKRDTDTQYF.

The chain couples TRBV5-6 to TRBJ2-7, with TRBD2 matching over 8 bases. Germline-derived CDR1 and CDR2 are SGHDT and YYEEEE. V lost 4 bases, J lost 4 bases, and 7 bases stayed unmatched. The CDR3 spans 14 residues. The CDR3 DNA reads TGTGCCAGCAGCCACTCGGGAGGGCCTTACGAGCAGTACTTC. This translates into CASSHSGGPYEQYF. Full variable domain (outside the CDR3, taken from reference TRBV5-6 and TRBJ2-7): DAGVTQSPTHLIKTRGQQVTLRCSPKSGHDTVSWYQQALGQGPQFIFQYYEEEERQRGNFPDRFSGHQFPNYSSELNVNALLLGDSALYLCASSHSGGPYEQYFGPGTRLTVT.

The J gene is TRBJ2-5, the V gene TRBV7-9; 8 bases are a match to TRBD2. The CDR3 consists of 16 residues. Trimming at V came to 1 base and at J to 5 bases, leaving 9 bases not matched to a gene. The germline gives CDR1 SEHNR, CDR2 FQNEAQ (reference sequence). The CDR3 nucleotides read TGTGCCAGCAGCTTAGTCGCGGGGGGCAAGAGGGAGACCCAGTACTTC. Amino acid sequence: CASSLVAGGKRETQYF.

The chain uses TRBV6-1 and TRBJ1-1; no clear D gene. Germline assignment: CDR1 MNHNS and CDR2 SASEGT. The CDR3 is 15 amino acids. V lost 4 bases to trimming and J lost 1 base, with 13 bases between them. This CDR3 is CASSATAGRNTEAFF. Written as DNA, the CDR3 is TGTGCCAGCAGTGCTACGGCGGGTCGGAACACTGAAGCTTTCTTT.

This chain uses TRBV18 with TRBJ1-1; no definite D call. Germline V lookup: CDR1 KGHSH, CDR2 LQKENI. Trimming left V 3 bases short and J 7 bases short, with 3 bases between. The CDR3 is 10 residues long. DNA for the CDR3: TGTGCCAGCTCACCGATTGAAGCTTTCTTT. Its protein is CASSPIEAFF.

This sequence joins TRBV23-1 and TRBJ2-2; 7 bases align to TRBD1. TRBV23-1 is an ORF; its function is uncertain. This CDR3 has 15 residues. Trimming took 3 bases from V and 1 from J; bases not matched to a gene: 2. CDR3 sequence (DNA): TGCGCCAGCAGTCATCGACAGGGGAACACCGGGGAGCTGTTTTTT. Translated: CASSHRQGNTGELFF.

This sequence joins TRBV4-3 and TRBJ1-5; D not resolved. Germline lookup yields CDR1 LGHNA and CDR2 YSLEER. The CDR3 is made up of 16 amino acids. Between the trimmed V and J ends, which lost 0 bases and 9 bases, there was a span of 18 bases. The CDR3 sequence: CASSQEPNFGLMPQHF. DNA of the CDR3: TGCGCCAGCAGCCAAGAGCCCAACTTTGGACTCATGCCCCAGCATTTT.

The genes are TRBV7-6 and TRBJ2-1; D could derive from TRBD1 or TRBD2 (5 bases each). The V and J ends lost 5 bases and 5 bases respectively, with 13 bases between them. The CDR3 length is 14 residues. From germline, CDR1 is SGHVS and CDR2 FNYEAQ. The CDR3 region has the DNA TGTGCCAGCAGCGAGGGGCGGCCAAACAATGAGCAGTTCTTC. Translation: CASSEGRPNNEQFF.

V and J are TRBV30 and TRBJ2-5; D call uncertain. V was clipped by 0 bases and J by 5 bases, with 13 bases between them. CDR1 and CDR2 (germline): GTSNPN, SVGIG (reference sequence). This CDR3 is built from 14 residues. The CDR3 spells CAWSVKGGVETQYF. The DNA of the CDR3 is TGTGCCTGGAGTGTAAAAGGTGGCGTGGAGACCCAGTACTTC.

The chain joins TRBV7-2 to TRBJ2-7; 9 bases are shared with TRBD2. The J segment lost 2 bases and the V segment lost 4 bases, leaving 9 bases of the junction unmatched. CDR1 and CDR2 (germline): SGHTA, FQGNSA. The CDR3 runs to 16 residues. The CDR3 DNA is TGTGCCAGCAGCTCCGTACCGACTAGCGGCCCCTACGAGCAGTACTTC. Encoded protein: CASSSVPTSGPYEQYF.

V and J are TRBV7-3 and TRBJ2-5, with D unresolved. V was pared by 2 bases and J by 5 bases, with 9 bases between. The CDR3 runs 13 residues. Germline CDR1 is SGHTA and CDR2 is FQGTGA. The CDR3 protein is CASSLLGLETQYF. The CDR3 DNA sequence: TGTGCCAGCAGCTTACTTGGTTTGGAGACCCAGTACTTC.

About this clone itself: A junction end diverges from the germline sequence, so it may reflect a read error. This chain uses TRBV30 with TRBJ2-1; D is possibly TRBD1 or TRBD2 (5 bases each). The CDR3 is 14 residues long. The germline gives CDR1 GTSNPN, CDR2 SVGIG (reference sequence). The chain's CDR3 is CAWGPPGPYDEQFF. CDR3 DNA: TGTGCCTGGGGCCCCCCGGGACCCTACGATGAGCAGTTCTTC.

This sequence joins TRBV7-9 and TRBJ1-1; no clear D. Germline assignment: CDR1 SEHNR and CDR2 FQNEAQ (reference sequence). The CDR3 has 13 residues. The V end was cut by 5 bases, the J end by 1 base, with 8 bases between. The CDR3 reads CASSGQSNTEAFF. CDR3 DNA sequence: TGTGCCAGCAGCGGCCAGTCGAACACTGAAGCTTTCTTT.

The chain recombines TRBV7-2 with TRBJ2-7, with 8 nucleotides matching TRBD1. The CDR3 covers 15 residues. Losses at the gene ends were 5 bases for V and 4 bases for J; bases not matched to a gene: 10. Germline-derived CDR1 and CDR2 are SGHTA and FQGNSA. As DNA, the CDR3 is TGTGCCAGCAGCCGCGACCGGGACAGGAGGTACGAGCAGTACTTC. It yields the protein CASSRDRDRRYEQYF.

This clone appeared a single time. J is TRBJ1-1 and V is TRBV27; D call uncertain. V lost 3 bases to trimming and J lost 6 bases, with 11 bases between them. From germline, CDR1 is MNHEY and CDR2 SMNVEV (reference sequence). The CDR3 sequence is 13 residues long. The CDR3 nucleotides read TGTGCCAGCAGTTTGGAATCCTTATCTGAAGCTTTCTTT. Translation gives CASSLESLSEAFF.

The rearrangement joins TRBV7-9 to TRBJ2-7; TRBD2 is a possible D gene (5 bases). This CDR3 is 15 amino acids long. Germline V lookup: CDR1 SEHNR, CDR2 FQNEAQ (reference sequence). V was pared by 3 bases and J by 0 bases, with 12 bases between. As DNA, the CDR3 is TGTGCCAGCAGCTTTTCAATAGGGAGCTCCTACGAGCAGTACTTC. This encodes CASSFSIGSSYEQYF. Full variable domain (outside the CDR3, taken from reference TRBV7-9 and TRBJ2-7): DTGVSQNPRHKITKRGQNVTFRCDPISEHNRLYWYRQTLGQGPEFLTYFQNEAQLEKSRLLSDRFSAERPKGSFSTLEIQRTEQGDSAMYLCASSFSIGSSYEQYFGPGTRLTVT.

V and J are TRBV15 and TRBJ1-1; the D is unclear. Germline V CDR1 and CDR2: LNHNV, YYDKDF (reference sequence). The length of the CDR3 is 13 residues. Trimming cost V 3 bases and J 5 bases, with 10 bases left between them. The CDR3 is CATSRQRRTEAFF. The CDR3 DNA follows: TGTGCCACCAGCAGGCAGCGAAGGACTGAAGCTTTCTTT.

The rearrangement joins TRBV7-2 to TRBJ2-2; tentative D call: TRBD1 (6 bases). Between the trimmed V and J ends, which lost 6 bases and 1 base, there was a span of 9 bases. Germline CDR1 SGHTA, CDR2 FQGNSA. The length of the CDR3 is 14 residues. CDR3 DNA sequence: TGTGCCAGCAGAAAACAGGGGAACACCGGGGAGCTGTTTTTT. It specifies CASRKQGNTGELFF.

The chain is built from TRBV7-2 and TRBJ1-4; 8 nucleotides match TRBD1. Per germline, CDR1 SGHTA and CDR2 FQGNSA. The CDR3 loop spans 14 amino acids. The junction had 3 bases not matched to a gene; V was cut back by 1 base and J by 8 bases. CDR3 nucleotide sequence: TGTGCCAGCAGCTTAGGAGCAGGGGGCGAAAAACTGTTTTTT. Its protein product is CASSLGAGGEKLFF.